This T cell receptor beta chain was identified in a study of technical replicates of blood from several donors. The CDR3 runs 11 residues. The V gene's germline CDR1 is SQVTM and CDR2 ANQGSEA. V gave up 2 bases and J gave up 3 bases, with 5 bases separating them. Sequencing used immunoSEQ multiplex PCR; TCRdb keeps in-frame clones, though not all of them. This table holds roughly 66,000 clones, 75% to 90% found once. Material for sequencing was PBMCs. The clonotype originates from a human donor in good health. Some clones in this sample may be carry-over from other donors' samples. V is TRBV29-1 and J is TRBJ2-7; unclear D gene. For the CDR3, the DNA is TGCAGCGTTGAAATTCTCTACGAGCAGTACTTC. This translates into CSVEILYEQYF.